The following is a T cell receptor beta chain sequence with its context. This clone was picked up one time. Its antigen is unknown. There are no base qualities to consult, and no much larger clone falls within one base. Using the deep immunoSEQ assay, multiplex PCR amplified TCR CDR3 regions from genomic DNA. Extracted genomic DNA from each cell subset was distributed evenly across all wells of several immunoSEQ 96-well plates, and each plate was treated as a replicate. For sorted subsets, each replicate PCR was loaded with 200 ng genomic DNA, equivalent to 30,000 or so T cell genomes. The purified libraries were quantified using a Qubit 3.0 fluorometer, sized with a Bioanalyzer 2100, and then quantified again using the KAPA Library Quantification kit. Each immunoSEQ 96-well plate was sequenced on its own single-read 150-cycle Illumina NextSeq 550 flow cell. The published analysis was carried out like this. Because only junctional sequences without quality scores were contained in the immunoSEQ output, filtering matching that applied to full-length reads could not be performed. To assign V/J genes and CDR3, sequences were annotated against IMGT germline references using PyIR, a Python wrapper for IgBLAST v1.9. Reads were filtered out if the reads had weak V/J assignments (E-value above 1e-6), no CDR3, stop codons, out-of-frame junctions, or ambiguous translated residues. V3J clonotypes were defined as sequences sharing the same inferred V gene, J gene, and CDR3 amino acid sequence. Percentage overlap between repertoires was computed as shared unique clonotypes divided by the size of the smaller repertoire. Richness of each repertoire was evaluated using RTK rarefaction, the Chao1 estimator, and Recon v2.1 estimates of unobserved clonotypes. Generation probabilities for all TCRbeta clonotypes obtained by the gDNA method from a few donors were computed using OLGA. In its TCRdb copy, this immuneACCESS table keeps in-frame sequences only and misses some clones. Where compared with another copy, unresolved V genes explain less than half of these, and the others have no known cause. That table furnishes V, J and clone size, whereas the DNA furnished D and trimming. A total of about 1.1 million clones appear in this sample, approximately 77% of them only once. 0.89% of the sample goes to the ten largest clones.

The record originates from a study of shared clonotypes between healthy human individuals (TCRdb year 2020). With regard to the full study: The cohort included a few men and a couple of women between 18 and 49 years of age. For each donor, CD4 naive and CD4 memory were each run on three plates, CD8 naive on two plates, and CD8 memory on one plate. The study deeply sequenced blood TCR repertoires of five healthy adults to estimate repertoire size and the extent of clonotype sharing between individuals. To increase sequencing depth and limit assay-specific biases, different laboratories used diverse techniques to prepare libraries and sequence TCR repertoires. Between about 0.8 and 9.5 billion PBMCs per donor were obtained by leukapheresis. Findings and caveats that apply to the study as a whole: Naive subsets generally had larger estimated clonotype richness than memory subsets. The small number of donors limited the genetic and exposure-history diversity represented. When a handful of donors were compared, the shared fraction of clonotypes was about 5% for naive CD4, about 4% for naive CD8, more than 2% for memory CD4, and around 0.37% for memory CD8. Sampling was restricted to blood, and TCR repertoires in tissues likely differ from the TCR repertoires found in blood. Even with the large sequencing depth, rarefaction of the sorted-subset datasets indicated that sequencing was incomplete. Clonotypes shared by all four sorted-subset donors showed higher generation probabilities than non-shared clonotypes. Pairwise subsampling indicated that sequencing depth was expected to affect the degree of clonotype sharing among donors.

Healthy HIV-negative adults with no recently reported acute infections or vaccinations were included as donors. Only Caucasian adults living in Nashville, Tennessee, USA were represented among the donors. CD4+ T cells were enriched by magnetic negative selection; naive cells were then positively selected on CD45RA, and the negative fraction formed the memory subset. Blood was collected by leukapheresis, and PBMCs were isolated by Ficoll-Histopaque density gradient centrifugation and then cryopreserved in liquid nitrogen vapor phase. Analytical flow cytometry was used to check the purity and quantity of each magnetically sorted T cell population. Genomic DNA was isolated from every sorted fraction and measured by UV absorbance on a Nanodrop 2000c. For CDR1 and CDR2, the germline V gene lists MNHEY and SVGAGI. Including the terminal cysteine and phenylalanine, the CDR3 comprises 12 residues. Here the CDR3 DNA is all that survives: 36 bases in frame from base 1. V sheds 0 bases and J sheds 5 bases, leaving 4 bases between their ends.

Sequenced input: memory CD4+ T cells from PBMCs. Read against the paper, the sample's cell subset or site label means: CD45RA-negative fraction. This TCR came from a young man in good health. Some clones in this sample may be carry-over from other donors' samples. Recombination connected TRBV6-5 to TRBJ2-5; no D gene call is confident. The bases read TGTGCCAGCAGTTACTCGTTGGAGACCCAGTACTTC. Its amino acids are CASSYSLETQYF.